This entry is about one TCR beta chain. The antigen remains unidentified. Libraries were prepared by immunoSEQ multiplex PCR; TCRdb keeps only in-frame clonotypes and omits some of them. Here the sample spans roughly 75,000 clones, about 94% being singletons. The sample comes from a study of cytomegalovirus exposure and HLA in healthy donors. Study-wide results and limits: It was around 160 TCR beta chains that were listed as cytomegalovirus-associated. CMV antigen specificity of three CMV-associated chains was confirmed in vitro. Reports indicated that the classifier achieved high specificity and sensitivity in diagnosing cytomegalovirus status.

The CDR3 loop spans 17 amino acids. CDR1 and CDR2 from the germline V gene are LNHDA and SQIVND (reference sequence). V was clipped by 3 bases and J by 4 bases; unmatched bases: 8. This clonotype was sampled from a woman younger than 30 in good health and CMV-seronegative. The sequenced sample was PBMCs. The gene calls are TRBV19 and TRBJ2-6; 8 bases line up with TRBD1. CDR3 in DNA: TGTGCCAGTAGTATCTCAGGGGGCGCTTCCGGGGCCAACGTCCTGACTTTC. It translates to CASSISGGASGANVLTF.